A single TCR beta chain is shown here with its context. Its antigen is as yet unknown. The data derive from a study of T cell repertoires in cytomegalovirus infection. Study details: CMV epitopes used comprised recently identified HLA-C-restricted ones and well-studied HLA-B-restricted ones.

Germline V gene sequence: CDR1 MDHEN, CDR2 SYDVKM. The CDR3 has 13 residues. With V trimmed by 7 bases and J by 7 bases, 8 bases remained unmatched. TCRdb processed the reads anew with MiXCR; each CDR3 protein has one entry. The repertoire includes roughly 570,000 distinct CDR3 sequences, 40% of them detected once, and about 48% sits in the top ten. This chain connects TRBV28 to TRBJ2-3; 7 nucleotides agree with TRBD2. This material consisted of cultured PBMCs, taken from culture after CMV antigen stimulation. The TCR comes from a human donor in good health (CMV status not recorded). Some clones in this sample may be carry-over from other donors' samples. The CDR3 here is CASTTGAGYTQYF. The CDR3 DNA sequence: TGTGCCAGCACCACGGGAGCGGGGTATACGCAGTATTTT.